This T cell receptor (beta chain) was sequenced in a study of blood T cell repertoires in COVID-19 (dated by TCRdb to about 2020). Study-level background: Samples covering the acute and convalescent phases of COVID-19 were provided by collaborators in the United States, Italy and Spain. The material from the prospective study consisted of cDNA or gDNA derived from T cells, B-cell-depleted T cells, or PBMCs. Deeply sampled blood TCRbeta repertoires from subjects exposed to, actively infected with, or recovered from COVID-19 were included in the dataset. The repertoires were released in a freely available public database intended as a resource for research on the immune response to SARS-CoV-2. The samples were drawn from two sources: the first 160 participants of the ongoing ImmuneRACE study, and 1,000 to 1,500 subjects contributed by 6 global collaborators. A de-identified subject ID, COVID-19 status, age in years and sex were almost always included in the sample metadata. Where available, HLA class I and class II types were taken from metadata supplied by the sample provider and were not determined by assay-based typing.

The germline V gene encodes CDR1 SEHNR and CDR2 FQNEAQ (reference sequence). A distance of 9 bases separates the germline ends of V and J, which lose 4 bases and 0 bases respectively. Including cysteine and phenylalanine, the CDR3 has 14 amino acids. CDR3 DNA is the only sequence kept; it has 42 bases, read in frame from the first base. Summary of the overall study and its limitations: Clinical and demographic metadata were provided uncurated, with the amount varying by source and participant.

Turning to this clone: Its antigen target is currently unknown. No base quality information exists; no much larger clone differs at one position.

Participants in the prospective study were aged about 18 to 89 years, lived in approximately 26 United States geographic areas, and enrolled through a virtual design. To assign participants to cohorts, the prospective study relied on clinical history that participants themselves reported in a screening survey and a study questionnaire. ImmuneRACE Cohort 3 recovered participants were defined by two consecutive negative NP/OP PCR tests, healthcare professional clearance, or symptom resolution. In the prospective study, mobile phlebotomists collected whole blood, serum and a nasopharyngeal or oropharyngeal swab from each participant. Over a roughly 2-month period, participants in the prospective study had the option of providing additional blood draws and questionnaires. Prospective study blood samples were shipped either frozen or at room temperature before DNA extraction. TCRbeta CDR3 regions were amplified from genomic DNA using the immunoSEQ Assay, a bias-controlled multiplex PCR. For the original study's pipeline: Nucleated cell counts per sample were estimated from amplification of reference gene primers within the assay. To quantify the absolute abundance of each unique TCRbeta CDR3 rearrangement, sequence reads were collapsed and filtered. For each sample, productive Simpson clonality was calculated as the square root of Simpson's diversity index over productive rearrangements. TCRdb mirrors the immuneACCESS table, restricted to in-frame sequences. Some clones are absent from its copies; in checked studies, under half trace to an unresolved V gene, and the reason for the others is unknown. That table furnishes V, J and clone size, whereas the DNA furnished D and trimming. For this sample there are around 290,000 clones; 88% appear just once. 0.8% to 1% of the sample belongs to the ten largest clones.

The V and J genes are TRBV7-9 and TRBJ1-1; the D gene is not confidently resolved. This TCR was recovered from a woman aged 25-40 years who had recovered from COVID-19. Sequenced: PBMCs or T cells enriched from blood (not recorded which). The base sequence is TGTGCCAGCAGCTCCCAGGCTCTGAACACTGAAGCTTTCTTT. Its protein is CASSSQALNTEAFF.